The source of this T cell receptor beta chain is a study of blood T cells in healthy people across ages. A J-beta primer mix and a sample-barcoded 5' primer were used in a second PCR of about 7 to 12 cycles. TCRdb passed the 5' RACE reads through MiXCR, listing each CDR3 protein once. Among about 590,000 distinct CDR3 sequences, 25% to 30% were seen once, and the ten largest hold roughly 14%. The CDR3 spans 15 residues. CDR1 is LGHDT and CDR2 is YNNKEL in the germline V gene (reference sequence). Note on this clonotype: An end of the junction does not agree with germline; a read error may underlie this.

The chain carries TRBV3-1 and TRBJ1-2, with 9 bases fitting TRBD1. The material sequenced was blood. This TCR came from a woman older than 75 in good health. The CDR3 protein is CASSQGQGRNHGYTF. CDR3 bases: TGTGCCAGCAGCCAGGGACAGGGCCGTAACCATGGCTACACCTTC.